This TCR beta chain was sequenced during a study of OX40 agonist ivuxolimab in advanced cancers. Overall study findings and caveats: CD8+ T cells averaged more expanded clones than CD4+. CD4+ and CD8+ blood T cells expanded clonally by week 6 at 0.1 to 3.0 mg/kg. Still undetermined is the antigen specificity of the expanded peripheral T cells.

TCRdb's table, derived via immunoSEQ multiplex PCR, lists solely in-frame clones and lacks some. The profile shows around 64,000 clones, around 90% of them singletons. This clone was picked up a small number of times. Its target is not known. Distinct nucleotide sequences in the sample also encode this CDR3. V dropped 10 bases and J dropped 0 bases, with 6 bases sitting between them. The CDR3 is 11 amino acids. The germline gives CDR1 MDHEN, CDR2 SYDVKM. Blood was sampled at baseline, cycle 4 day 1, and cycle 7 day 1. The source material was CD4+ or CD8+ T cells sorted from blood, sampled in a trial of the OX40 agonist ivuxolimab. This TCR derives from an adult with an advanced solid tumor such as melanoma, head and neck, liver or kidney cancer. V is TRBV28 and J is TRBJ1-2; D is unclear. CDR3 protein: CATGTNYGYTF. In DNA, the CDR3 is TGTGCCACGGGAACTAACTATGGCTACACCTTC.